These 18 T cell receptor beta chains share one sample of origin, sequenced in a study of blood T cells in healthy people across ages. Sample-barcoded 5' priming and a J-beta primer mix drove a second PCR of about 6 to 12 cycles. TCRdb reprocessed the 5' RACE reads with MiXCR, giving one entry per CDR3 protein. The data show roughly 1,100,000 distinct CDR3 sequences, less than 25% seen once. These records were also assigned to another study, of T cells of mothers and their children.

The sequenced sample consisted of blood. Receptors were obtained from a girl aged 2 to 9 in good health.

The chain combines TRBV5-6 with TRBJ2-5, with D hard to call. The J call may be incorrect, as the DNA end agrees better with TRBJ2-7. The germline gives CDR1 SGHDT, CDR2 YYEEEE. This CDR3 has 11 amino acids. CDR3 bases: TGTGCCAGCAGCTTGGATCTCGAGCAGTACTTC. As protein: CASSLDLEQYF.

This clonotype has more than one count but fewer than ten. CDR3 region: CASSLWGEYGYTF. The DNA for the CDR3 is TGTGCCAGCAGTTTATGGGGGGAATATGGCTACACCTTC. V and J are TRBV28 and TRBJ1-2; possibly TRBD1 for D (5 bases). CDR1 is MDHEN and CDR2 is SYDVKM in the germline V gene. Trimming left V 0 bases short and J 5 bases short, with 7 bases between. The CDR3 runs 13 residues.

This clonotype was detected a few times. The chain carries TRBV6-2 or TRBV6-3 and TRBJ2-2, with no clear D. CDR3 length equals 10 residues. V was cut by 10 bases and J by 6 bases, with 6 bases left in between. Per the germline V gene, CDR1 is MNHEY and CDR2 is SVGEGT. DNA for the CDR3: TGTGCCATCGAACCCGGGGAGCTGTTTTTT. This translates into CAIEPGELFF.

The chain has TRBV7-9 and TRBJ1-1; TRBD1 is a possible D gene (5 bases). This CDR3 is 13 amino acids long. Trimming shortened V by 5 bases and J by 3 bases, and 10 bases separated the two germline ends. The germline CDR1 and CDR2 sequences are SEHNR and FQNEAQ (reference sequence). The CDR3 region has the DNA TGTGCCAGCAGCCTACGACAGCACACTGAAGCTTTCTTT. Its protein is CASSLRQHTEAFF.

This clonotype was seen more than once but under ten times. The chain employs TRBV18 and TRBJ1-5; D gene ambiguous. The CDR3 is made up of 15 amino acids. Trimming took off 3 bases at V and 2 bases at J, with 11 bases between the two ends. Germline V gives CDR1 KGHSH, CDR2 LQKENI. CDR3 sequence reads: CASSPTVSGNQPQHF. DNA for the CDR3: TGTGCCAGCTCACCTACAGTATCGGGCAATCAGCCCCAGCATTTT.

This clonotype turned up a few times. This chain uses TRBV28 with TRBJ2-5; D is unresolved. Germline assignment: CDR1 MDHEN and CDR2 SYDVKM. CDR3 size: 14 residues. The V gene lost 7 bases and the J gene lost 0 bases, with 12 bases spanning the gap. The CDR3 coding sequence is TGTGCCAGCACCTTCAGTCTGTACCAAGAGACCCAGTACTTC. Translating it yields CASTFSLYQETQYF. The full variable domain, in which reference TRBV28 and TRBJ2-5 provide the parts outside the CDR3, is DVKVTQSSRYLVKRTGEKVFLECVQDMDHENMFWYRQDPGLGLRLIYFSYDVKMKEKGDIPEGYSVSREKKERFSLILESASTNQTSMYLCASTFSLYQETQYFGPGTRLLVL.

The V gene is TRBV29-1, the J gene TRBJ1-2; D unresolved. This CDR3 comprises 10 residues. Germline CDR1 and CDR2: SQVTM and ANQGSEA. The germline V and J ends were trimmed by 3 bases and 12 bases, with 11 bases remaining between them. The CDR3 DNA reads TGCAGCGTTGAGGAGGATTTTAACACCTTC. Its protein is CSVEEDFNTF.

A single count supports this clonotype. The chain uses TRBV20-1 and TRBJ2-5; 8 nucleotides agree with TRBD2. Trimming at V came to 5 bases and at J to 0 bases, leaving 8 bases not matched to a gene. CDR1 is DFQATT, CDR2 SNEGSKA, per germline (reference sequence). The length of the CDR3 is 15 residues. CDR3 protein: CSAPHIAGYQETQYF. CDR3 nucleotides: TGCAGTGCTCCTCACATAGCGGGGTACCAAGAGACCCAGTACTTC.

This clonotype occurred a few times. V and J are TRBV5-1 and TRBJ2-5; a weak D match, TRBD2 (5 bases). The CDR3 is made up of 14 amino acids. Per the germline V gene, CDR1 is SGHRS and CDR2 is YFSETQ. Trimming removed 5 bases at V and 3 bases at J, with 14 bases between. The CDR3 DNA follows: TGCGCCAGCAGAATCAGCGGCGGCAAAGAGACCCAGTACTTC. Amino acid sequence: CASRISGGKETQYF.

Here the CDR3 reads CAISDGSNQPQHF. DNA of the CDR3: TGTGCCATCAGTGATGGGAGCAATCAGCCCCAGCATTTT. This chain uses TRBV10-3 with TRBJ1-5; no definite D call. The V end was cut by 3 bases, the J end by 1 base, with 4 bases between. The germline V gene has CDR1 ENHRY and CDR2 SYGVKD. This CDR3 is built from 13 residues.

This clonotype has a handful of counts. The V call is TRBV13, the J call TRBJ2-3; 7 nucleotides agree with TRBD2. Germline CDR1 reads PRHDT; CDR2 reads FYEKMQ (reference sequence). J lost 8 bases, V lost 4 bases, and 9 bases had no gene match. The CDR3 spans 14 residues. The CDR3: CASSSDGLVGTQYF. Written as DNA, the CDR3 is TGTGCCAGCAGCTCGGACGGACTAGTAGGTACGCAGTATTTT.

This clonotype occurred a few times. The CDR3 sequence: CASSLDGPGFQFF. For the CDR3, the DNA is TGTGCCAGCAGCTTAGACGGGCCAGGGTTTCAGTTCTTC. The chain combines TRBV7-2 with TRBJ2-1; tentatively, D is TRBD1 (5 bases). Germline CDR1 SGHTA, CDR2 FQGNSA. V lost 1 base and J lost 13, with 14 bases in between. The CDR3 covers 13 residues.

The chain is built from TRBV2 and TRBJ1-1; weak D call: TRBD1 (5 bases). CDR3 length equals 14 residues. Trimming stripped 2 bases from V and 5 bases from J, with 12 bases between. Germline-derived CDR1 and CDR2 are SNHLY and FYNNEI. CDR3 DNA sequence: TGTGCCAGCAGTGAAATAAGGGGAATTACTGAAGCTTTCTTT. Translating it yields CASSEIRGITEAFF.

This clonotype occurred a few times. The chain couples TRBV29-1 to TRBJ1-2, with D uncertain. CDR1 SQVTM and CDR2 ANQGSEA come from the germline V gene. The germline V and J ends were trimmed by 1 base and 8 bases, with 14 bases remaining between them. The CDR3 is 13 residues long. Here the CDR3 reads CSVEAPEYSGYTF. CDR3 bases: TGCAGCGTTGAAGCCCCGGAATATTCCGGCTACACCTTC. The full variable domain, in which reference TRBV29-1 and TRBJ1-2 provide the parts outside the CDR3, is SAVISQKPSRDICQRGTSLTIQCQVDSQVTMMFWYRQQPGQSLTLIATANQGSEATYESGFVIDKFPISRPNLTFSTLTVSNMSPEDSSIYLCSVEAPEYSGYTFGSGTRLTVV.

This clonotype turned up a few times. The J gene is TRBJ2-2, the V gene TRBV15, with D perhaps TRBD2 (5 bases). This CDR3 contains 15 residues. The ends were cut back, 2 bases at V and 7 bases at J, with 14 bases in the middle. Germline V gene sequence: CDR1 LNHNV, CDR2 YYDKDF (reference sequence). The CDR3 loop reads CATSRTRTQHGELFF. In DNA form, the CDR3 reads TGTGCCACCAGCAGAACTAGAACCCAACACGGGGAGCTGTTTTTT.

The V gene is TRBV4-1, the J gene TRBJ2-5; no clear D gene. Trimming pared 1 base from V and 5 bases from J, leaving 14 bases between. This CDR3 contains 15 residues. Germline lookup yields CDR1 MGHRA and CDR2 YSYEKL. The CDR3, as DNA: TGCGCCAGCAGCCAAGGGCAGACCCCCGCTGAGACCCAGTACTTC. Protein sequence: CASSQGQTPAETQYF.

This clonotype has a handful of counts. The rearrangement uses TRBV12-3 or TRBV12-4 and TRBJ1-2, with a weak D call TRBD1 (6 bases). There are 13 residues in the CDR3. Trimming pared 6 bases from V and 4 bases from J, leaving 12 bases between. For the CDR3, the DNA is TGTGCCAGCAGACCTAGGGACACCTATGGCTACACCTTC. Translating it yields CASRPRDTYGYTF.

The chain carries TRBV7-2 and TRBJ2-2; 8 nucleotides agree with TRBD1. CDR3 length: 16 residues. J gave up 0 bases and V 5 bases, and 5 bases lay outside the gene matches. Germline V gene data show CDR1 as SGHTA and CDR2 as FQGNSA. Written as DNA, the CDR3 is TGTGCCAGCAGCCGAAGGACAGGGACGAACACCGGGGAGCTGTTTTTT. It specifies CASSRRTGTNTGELFF.